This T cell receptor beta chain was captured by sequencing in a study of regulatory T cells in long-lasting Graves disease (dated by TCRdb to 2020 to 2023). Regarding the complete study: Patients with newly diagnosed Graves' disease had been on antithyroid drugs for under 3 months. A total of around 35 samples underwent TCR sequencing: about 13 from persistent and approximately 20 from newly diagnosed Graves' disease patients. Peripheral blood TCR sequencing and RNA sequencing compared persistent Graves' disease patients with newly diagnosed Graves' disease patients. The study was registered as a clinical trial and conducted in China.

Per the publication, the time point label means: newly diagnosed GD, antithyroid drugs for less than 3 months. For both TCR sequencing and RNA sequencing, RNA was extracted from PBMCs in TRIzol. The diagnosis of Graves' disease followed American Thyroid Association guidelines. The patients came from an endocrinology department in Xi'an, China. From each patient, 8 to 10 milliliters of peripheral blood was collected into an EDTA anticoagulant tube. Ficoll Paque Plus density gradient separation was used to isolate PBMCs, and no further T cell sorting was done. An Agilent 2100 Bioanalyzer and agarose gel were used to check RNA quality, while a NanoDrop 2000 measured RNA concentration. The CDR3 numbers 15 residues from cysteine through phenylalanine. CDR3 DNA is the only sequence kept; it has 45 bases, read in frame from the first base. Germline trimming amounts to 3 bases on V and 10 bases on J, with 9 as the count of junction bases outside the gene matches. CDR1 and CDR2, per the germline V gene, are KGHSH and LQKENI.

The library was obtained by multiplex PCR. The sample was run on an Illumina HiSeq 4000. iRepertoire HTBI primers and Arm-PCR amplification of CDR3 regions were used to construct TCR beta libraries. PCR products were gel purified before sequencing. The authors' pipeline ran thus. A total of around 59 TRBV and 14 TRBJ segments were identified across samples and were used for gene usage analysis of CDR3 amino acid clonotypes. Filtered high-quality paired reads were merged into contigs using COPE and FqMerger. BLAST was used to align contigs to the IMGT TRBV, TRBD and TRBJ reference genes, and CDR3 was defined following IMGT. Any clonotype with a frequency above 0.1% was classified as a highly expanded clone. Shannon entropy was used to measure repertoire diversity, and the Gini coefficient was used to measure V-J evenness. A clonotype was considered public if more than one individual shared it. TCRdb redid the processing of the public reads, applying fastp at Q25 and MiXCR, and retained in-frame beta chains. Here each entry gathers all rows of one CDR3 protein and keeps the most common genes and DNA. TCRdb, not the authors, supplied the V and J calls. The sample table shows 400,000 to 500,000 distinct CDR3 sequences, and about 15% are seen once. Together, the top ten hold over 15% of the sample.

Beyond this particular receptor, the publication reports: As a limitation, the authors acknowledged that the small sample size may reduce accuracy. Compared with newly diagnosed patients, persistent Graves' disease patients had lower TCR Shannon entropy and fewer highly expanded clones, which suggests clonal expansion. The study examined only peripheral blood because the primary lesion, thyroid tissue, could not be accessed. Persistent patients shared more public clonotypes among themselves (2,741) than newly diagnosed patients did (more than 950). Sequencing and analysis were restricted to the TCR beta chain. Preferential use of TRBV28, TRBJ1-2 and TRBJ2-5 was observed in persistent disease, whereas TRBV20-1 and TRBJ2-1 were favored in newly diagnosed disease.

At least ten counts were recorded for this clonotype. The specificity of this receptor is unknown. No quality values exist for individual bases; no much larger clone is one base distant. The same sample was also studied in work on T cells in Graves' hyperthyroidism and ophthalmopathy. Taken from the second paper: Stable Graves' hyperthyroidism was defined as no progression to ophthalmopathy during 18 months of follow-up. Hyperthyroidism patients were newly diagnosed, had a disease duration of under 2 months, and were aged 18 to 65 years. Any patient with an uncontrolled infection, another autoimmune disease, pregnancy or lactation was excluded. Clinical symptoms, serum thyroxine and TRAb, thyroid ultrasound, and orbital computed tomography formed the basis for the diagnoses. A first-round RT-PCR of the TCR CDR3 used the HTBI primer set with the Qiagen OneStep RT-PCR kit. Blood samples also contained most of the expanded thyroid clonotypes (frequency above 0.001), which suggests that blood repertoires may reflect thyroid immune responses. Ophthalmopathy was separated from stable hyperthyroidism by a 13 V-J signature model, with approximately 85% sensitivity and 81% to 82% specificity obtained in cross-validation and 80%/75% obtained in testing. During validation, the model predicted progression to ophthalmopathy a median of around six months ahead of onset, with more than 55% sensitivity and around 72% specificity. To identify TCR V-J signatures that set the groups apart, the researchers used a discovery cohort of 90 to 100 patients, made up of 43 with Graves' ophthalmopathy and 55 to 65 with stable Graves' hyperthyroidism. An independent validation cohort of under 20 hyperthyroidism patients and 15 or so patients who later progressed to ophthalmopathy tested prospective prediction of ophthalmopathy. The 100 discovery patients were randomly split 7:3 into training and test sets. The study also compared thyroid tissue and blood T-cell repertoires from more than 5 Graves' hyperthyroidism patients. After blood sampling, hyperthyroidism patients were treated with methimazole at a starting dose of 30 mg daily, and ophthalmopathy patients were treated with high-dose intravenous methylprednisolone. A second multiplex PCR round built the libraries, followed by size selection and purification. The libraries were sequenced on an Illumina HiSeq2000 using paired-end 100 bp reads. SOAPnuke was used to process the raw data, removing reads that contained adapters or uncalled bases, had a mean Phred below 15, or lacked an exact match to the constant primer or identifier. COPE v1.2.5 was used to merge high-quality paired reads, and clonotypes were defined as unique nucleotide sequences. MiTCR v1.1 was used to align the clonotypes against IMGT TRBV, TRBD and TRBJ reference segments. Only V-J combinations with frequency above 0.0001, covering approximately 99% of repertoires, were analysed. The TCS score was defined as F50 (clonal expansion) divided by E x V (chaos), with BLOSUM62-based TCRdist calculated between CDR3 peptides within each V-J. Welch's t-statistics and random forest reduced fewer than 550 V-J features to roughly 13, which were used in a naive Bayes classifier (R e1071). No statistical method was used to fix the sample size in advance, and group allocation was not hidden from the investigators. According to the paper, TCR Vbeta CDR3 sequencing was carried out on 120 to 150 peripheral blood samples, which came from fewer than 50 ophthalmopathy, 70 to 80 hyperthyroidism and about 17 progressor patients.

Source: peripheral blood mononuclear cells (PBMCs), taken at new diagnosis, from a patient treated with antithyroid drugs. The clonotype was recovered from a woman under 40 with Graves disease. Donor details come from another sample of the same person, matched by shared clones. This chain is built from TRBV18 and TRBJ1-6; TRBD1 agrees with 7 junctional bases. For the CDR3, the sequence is CASSPISGGRSPLHF. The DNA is TGTGCCAGCTCACCCATTTCAGGGGGTCGGTCACCCCTCCACTTT.